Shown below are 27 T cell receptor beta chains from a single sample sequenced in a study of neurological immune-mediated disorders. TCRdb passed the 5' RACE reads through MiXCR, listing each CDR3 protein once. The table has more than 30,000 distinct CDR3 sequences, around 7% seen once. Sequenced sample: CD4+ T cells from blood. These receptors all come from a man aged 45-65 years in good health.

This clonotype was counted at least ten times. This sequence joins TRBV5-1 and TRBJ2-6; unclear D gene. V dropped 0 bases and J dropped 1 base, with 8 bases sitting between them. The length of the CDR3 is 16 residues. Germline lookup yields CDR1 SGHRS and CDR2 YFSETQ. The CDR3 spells CASSLDPASGANVLTF. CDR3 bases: TGCGCCAGCAGCTTGGATCCGGCTTCTGGGGCCAACGTCCTGACTTTC.

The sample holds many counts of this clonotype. CDR3 coding DNA: TGTGCCAGTAGTATGTTTGGCGGGGAAACCATCTCTTTGAACACCGGGGAGCTGTTTTTT. As protein: CASSMFGGETISLNTGELFF. The gene calls are TRBV19 and TRBJ2-2; tentative D call: TRBD2 (6 bases). Trimming pared 3 bases from V and 1 base from J, leaving 24 bases between. Germline CDR1 LNHDA, CDR2 SQIVND (reference sequence). The CDR3 sequence is 20 residues long. Together with reference TRBV19 and TRBJ2-2, the CDR3 gives the full variable domain: DGGITQSPKYLFRKEGQNVTLSCEQNLNHDAMYWYRQDPGQGLRLIYYSQIVNDFQKGDIAEGYSVSREKKESFPLTVTSAQKNPTAFYLCASSMFGGETISLNTGELFFGEGSRLTVL.

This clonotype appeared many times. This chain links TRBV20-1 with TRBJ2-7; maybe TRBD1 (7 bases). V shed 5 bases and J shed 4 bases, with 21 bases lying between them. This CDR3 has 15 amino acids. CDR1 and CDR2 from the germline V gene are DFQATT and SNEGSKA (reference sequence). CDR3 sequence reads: CSAAPGPRGEYEQYF. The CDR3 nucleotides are TGCAGTGCTGCACCGGGACCCAGGGGGGAATACGAGCAGTACTTC.

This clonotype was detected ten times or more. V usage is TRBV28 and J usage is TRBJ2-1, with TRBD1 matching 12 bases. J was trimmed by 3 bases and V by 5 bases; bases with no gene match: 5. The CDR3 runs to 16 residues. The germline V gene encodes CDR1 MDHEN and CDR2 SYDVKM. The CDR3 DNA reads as TGTGCCAGCAGTCCGGGACAGGGGGCGCACTACAATGAGCAGTTCTTC. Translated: CASSPGQGAHYNEQFF.

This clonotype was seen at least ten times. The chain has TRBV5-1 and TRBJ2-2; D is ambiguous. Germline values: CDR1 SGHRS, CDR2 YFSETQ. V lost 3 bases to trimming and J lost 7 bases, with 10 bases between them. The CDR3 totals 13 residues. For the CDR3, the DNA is TGCGCCAGCAGCTCCCGAGCAGACGGGGAGCTGTTTTTT. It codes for CASSSRADGELFF.

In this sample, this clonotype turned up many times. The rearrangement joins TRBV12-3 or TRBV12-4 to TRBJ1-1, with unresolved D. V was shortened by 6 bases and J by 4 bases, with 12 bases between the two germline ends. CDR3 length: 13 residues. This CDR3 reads CASRLVAGTEAFF. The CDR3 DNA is TGTGCCAGCAGGCTGGTGGCAGGCACTGAAGCTTTCTTT.

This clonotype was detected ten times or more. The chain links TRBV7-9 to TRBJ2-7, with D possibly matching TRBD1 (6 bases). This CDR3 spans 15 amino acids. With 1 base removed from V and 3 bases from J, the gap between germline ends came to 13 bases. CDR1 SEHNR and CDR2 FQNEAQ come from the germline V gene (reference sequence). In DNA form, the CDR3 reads TGTGCCAGCAGCTTAGGCCCCCAGGGGAGCTACGAGCAGTACTTC. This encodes CASSLGPQGSYEQYF. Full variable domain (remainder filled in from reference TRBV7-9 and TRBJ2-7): DTGVSQNPRHKITKRGQNVTFRCDPISEHNRLYWYRQTLGQGPEFLTYFQNEAQLEKSRLLSDRFSAERPKGSFSTLEIQRTEQGDSAMYLCASSLGPQGSYEQYFGPGTRLTVT.

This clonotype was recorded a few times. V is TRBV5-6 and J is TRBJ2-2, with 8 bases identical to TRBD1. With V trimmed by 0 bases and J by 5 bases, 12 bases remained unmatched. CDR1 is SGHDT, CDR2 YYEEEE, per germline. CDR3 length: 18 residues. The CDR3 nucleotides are TGTGCCAGCAGCTTGGTAGGGCGTGGGACAGGATATACCGGGGAGCTGTTTTTT. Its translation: CASSLVGRGTGYTGELFF. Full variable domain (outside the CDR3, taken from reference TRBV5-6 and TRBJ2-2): DAGVTQSPTHLIKTRGQQVTLRCSPKSGHDTVSWYQQALGQGPQFIFQYYEEEERQRGNFPDRFSGHQFPNYSSELNVNALLLGDSALYLCASSLVGRGTGYTGELFFGEGSRLTVL.

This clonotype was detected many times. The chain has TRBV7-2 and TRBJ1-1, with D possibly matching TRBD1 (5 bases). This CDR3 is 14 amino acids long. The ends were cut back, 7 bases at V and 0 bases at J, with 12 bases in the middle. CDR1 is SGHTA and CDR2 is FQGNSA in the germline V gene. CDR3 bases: TGTGCCAGCAACTGGGGGGGGATGAACACTGAAGCTTTCTTT. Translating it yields CASNWGGMNTEAFF.

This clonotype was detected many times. DNA for the CDR3: TGTGCCAGCAGCTCCGCGGCACGGGGGGCCTCCTACGAGCAGTACTTC. It is translated as CASSSAARGASYEQYF. The V and J genes are TRBV7-8 and TRBJ2-7, with TRBD2 as a possible D gene (7 bases). The CDR3 is made up of 16 amino acids. V was cut by 4 bases and J by 0 bases, with 16 bases left in between. CDR1 SGHVS and CDR2 FQNEAQ come from the germline V gene.

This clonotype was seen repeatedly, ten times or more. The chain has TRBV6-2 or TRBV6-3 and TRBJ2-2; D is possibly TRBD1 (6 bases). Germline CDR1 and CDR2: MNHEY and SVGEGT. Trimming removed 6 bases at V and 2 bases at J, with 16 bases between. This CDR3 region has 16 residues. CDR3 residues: CASRLSGTPNTGELFF. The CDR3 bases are TGTGCCAGCAGGCTATCCGGGACACCTAACACCGGGGAGCTGTTTTTT.

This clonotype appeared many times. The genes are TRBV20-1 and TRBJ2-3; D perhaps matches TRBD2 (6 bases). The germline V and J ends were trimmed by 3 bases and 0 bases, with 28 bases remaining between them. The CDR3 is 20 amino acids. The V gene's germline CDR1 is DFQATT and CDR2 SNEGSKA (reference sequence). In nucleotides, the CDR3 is TGCAGTGCTAGGGGTTCCGGACTACCCATACCGGAGACTAGCACAGATACGCAGTATTTT. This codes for CSARGSGLPIPETSTDTQYF.

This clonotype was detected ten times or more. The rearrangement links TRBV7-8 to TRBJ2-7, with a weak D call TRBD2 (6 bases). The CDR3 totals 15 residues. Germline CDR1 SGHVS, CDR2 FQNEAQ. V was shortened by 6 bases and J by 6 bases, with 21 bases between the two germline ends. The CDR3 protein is CASSQTTPGVGEQYF. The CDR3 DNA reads TGTGCCAGCAGTCAAACGACCCCGGGGGTTGGCGAGCAGTACTTC.

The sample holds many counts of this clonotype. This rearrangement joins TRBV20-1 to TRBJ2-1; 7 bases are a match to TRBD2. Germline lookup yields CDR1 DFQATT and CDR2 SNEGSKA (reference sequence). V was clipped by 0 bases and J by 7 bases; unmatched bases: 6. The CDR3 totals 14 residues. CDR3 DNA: TGCAGTGCTAGAGATGTGCTAGCGGAGAATGAGCAGTTCTTC. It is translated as CSARDVLAENEQFF.

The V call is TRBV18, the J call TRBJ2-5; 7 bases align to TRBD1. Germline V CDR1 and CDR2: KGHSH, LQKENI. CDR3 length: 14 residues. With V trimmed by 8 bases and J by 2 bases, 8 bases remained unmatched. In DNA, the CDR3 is TGTGCCAGCGTTTGGACAGGCTCTCAAGAGACCCAGTACTTC. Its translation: CASVWTGSQETQYF.

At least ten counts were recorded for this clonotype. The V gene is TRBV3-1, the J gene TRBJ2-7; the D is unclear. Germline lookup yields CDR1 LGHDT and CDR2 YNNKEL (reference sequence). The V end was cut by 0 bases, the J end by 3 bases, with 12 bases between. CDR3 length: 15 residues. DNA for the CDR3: TGTGCCAGCAGCCAAGATTGGGCACGGCTCTACGAGCAGTACTTC. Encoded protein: CASSQDWARLYEQYF.

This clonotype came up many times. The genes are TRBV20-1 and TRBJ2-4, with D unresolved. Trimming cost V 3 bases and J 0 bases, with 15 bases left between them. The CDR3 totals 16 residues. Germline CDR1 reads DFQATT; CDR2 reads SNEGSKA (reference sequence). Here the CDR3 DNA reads TGCAGTGCTAGTTCGGCCAGGTTATTAGCCAAAAACATTCAGTACTTC. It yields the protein CSASSARLLAKNIQYF.

This chain's CDR3 is CASSHSKGGYQPQHF. The CDR3 nucleotides are TGCGCCAGCAGCCATTCTAAGGGAGGTTATCAGCCCCAGCATTTT. The chain combines TRBV4-1 with TRBJ1-5; D is unclear. V lost 3 bases and J lost 5, with 14 bases in between. Germline CDR1 is MGHRA and CDR2 is YSYEKL. There are 15 residues in the CDR3.

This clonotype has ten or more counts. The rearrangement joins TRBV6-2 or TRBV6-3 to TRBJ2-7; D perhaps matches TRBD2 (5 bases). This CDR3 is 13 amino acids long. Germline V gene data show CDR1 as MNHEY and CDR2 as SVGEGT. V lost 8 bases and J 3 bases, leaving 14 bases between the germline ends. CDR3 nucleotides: TGTGCCAGCCGCGGGCCTCCGGGCTACGAGCAGTACTTC. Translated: CASRGPPGYEQYF.

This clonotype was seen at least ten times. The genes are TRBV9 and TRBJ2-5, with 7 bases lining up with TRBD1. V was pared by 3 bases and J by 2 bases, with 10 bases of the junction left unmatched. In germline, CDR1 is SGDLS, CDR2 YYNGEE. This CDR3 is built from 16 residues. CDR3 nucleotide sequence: TGTGCCAGCAGCGCCCAGACAGGGAGACTTCAAGAGACCCAGTACTTC. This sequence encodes CASSAQTGRLQETQYF.

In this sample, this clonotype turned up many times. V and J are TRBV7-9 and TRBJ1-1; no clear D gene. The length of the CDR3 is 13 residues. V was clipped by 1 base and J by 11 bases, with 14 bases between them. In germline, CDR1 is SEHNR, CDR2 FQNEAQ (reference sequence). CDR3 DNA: TGTGCCAGCAGCTTAGGGGCTGGTCAGGAGGCTTTCTTT. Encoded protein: CASSLGAGQEAFF. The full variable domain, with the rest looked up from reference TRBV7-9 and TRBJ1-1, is DTGVSQNPRHKITKRGQNVTFRCDPISEHNRLYWYRQTLGQGPEFLTYFQNEAQLEKSRLLSDRFSAERPKGSFSTLEIQRTEQGDSAMYLCASSLGAGQEAFFGQGTRLTVV.

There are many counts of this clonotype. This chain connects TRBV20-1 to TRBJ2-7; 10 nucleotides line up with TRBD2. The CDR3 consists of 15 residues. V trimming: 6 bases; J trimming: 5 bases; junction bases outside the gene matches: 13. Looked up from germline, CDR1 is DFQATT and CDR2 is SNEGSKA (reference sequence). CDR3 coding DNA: TGCAGTGCACGGACTAGCGGAGTAGTCGTCCACGAGCAGTACTTC. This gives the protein CSARTSGVVVHEQYF.

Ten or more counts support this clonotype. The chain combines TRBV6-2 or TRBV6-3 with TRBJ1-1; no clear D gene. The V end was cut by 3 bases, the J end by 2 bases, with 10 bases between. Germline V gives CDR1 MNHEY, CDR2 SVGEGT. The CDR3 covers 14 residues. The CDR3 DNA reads TGTGCCAGCAGTTATACGGGAGGCAACACTGAAGCTTTCTTT. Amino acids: CASSYTGGNTEAFF.

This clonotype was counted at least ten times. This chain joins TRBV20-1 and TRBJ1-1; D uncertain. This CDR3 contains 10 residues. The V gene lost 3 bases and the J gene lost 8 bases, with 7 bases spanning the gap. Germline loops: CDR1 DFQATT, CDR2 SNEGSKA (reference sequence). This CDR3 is CSARIGEAFF. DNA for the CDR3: TGCAGTGCTAGGATAGGGGAAGCTTTCTTT.

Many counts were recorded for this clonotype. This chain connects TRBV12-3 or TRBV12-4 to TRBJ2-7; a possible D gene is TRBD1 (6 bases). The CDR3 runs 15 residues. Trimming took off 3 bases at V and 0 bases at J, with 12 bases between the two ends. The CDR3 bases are TGTGCCAGCAGTTTCAGGGGCTCGAGCTCCTACGAGCAGTACTTC. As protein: CASSFRGSSSYEQYF.

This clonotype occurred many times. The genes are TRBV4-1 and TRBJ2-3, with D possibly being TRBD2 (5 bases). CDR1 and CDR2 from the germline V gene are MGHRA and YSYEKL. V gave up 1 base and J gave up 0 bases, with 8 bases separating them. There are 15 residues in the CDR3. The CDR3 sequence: CASSQAGLSTDTQYF. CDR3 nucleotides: TGCGCCAGCAGCCAAGCGGGATTAAGCACAGATACGCAGTATTTT.

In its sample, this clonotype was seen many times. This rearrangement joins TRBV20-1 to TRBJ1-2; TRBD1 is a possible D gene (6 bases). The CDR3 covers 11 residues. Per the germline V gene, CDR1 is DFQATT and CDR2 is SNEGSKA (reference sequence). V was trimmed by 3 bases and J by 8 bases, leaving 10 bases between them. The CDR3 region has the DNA TGCAGTGCTAGGGACAGCCCCGGCTACACCTTC. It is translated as CSARDSPGYTF.